The 19 T cell receptor beta chains in this list originate from one sample, sequenced in a study of shared clonotypes between healthy human individuals. Data came from immunoSEQ multiplex PCR; TCRdb stores just in-frame clones and leaves some out. The sample has millions of clones, approximately 93% seen once. Sequenced material: naive CD4+ T cells from PBMCs. Stated subset: CD45RA+ positively selected. The receptors were sampled from a man between 18 and 35 years old in good health. Some clones in this sample may be carry-over from other donors' samples.

This sequence joins TRBV5-5 and TRBJ2-3; D is tentatively TRBD1 or TRBD2 (5 bases each). The CDR3 contains 15 residues. V lost 3 bases, J lost 0 bases, and 11 bases lay in between. The germline V gene has CDR1 SGHKS and CDR2 YYEKEE (reference sequence). The CDR3 is CASSSRDRSTDTQYF. The CDR3 DNA reads as TGTGCCAGCAGCTCCCGGGACCGAAGCACAGATACGCAGTATTTT. Supplemented by reference TRBV5-5 and TRBJ2-3, the full variable domain reads DAGVTQSPTHLIKTRGQQVTLRCSPISGHKSVSWYQQVLGQGPQFIFQYYEKEERGRGNFPDRFSARQFPNYSSELNVNALLLGDSALYLCASSSRDRSTDTQYFGPGTRLTVL.

The V and J genes are TRBV29-1 and TRBJ2-3, with D possibly being TRBD2 (5 bases). Germline CDR1 reads SQVTM; CDR2 reads ANQGSEA. V lost 7 bases, J lost 1 base, and 12 bases lay in between. The CDR3 is 13 amino acids. CDR3 bases: TGCAGCGGACGACTATTTCGCACAGATACGCAGTATTTT. Its translation: CSGRLFRTDTQYF.

The J gene is TRBJ2-7, the V gene TRBV9; D remains unclear. The CDR3 covers 14 residues. CDR1 SGDLS and CDR2 YYNGEE come from the germline V gene. Trimming took off 0 bases at V and 3 bases at J, with 10 bases between the two ends. The CDR3 here is CASSVAVSDYEQYF. The DNA of the CDR3 is TGTGCCAGCAGCGTAGCGGTCAGCGACTACGAGCAGTACTTC.

This clone was seen a single time. CDR3 DNA: TGTGCCAGCAGTTCCCAGCCTCAACCGCCCCAGCATTTT. It encodes CASSSQPQPPQHF. This rearrangement joins TRBV28 to TRBJ1-5, with D unresolved. Germline loops: CDR1 MDHEN, CDR2 SYDVKM. Deletions cut 4 bases from V and 9 bases from J, with 13 bases between. The CDR3 runs to 13 residues.

The chain joins TRBV28 to TRBJ1-4; no firm D call. V was clipped by 3 bases and J by 0 bases, with 8 bases between them. Germline V lookup: CDR1 MDHEN, CDR2 SYDVKM. The CDR3 sequence is 15 residues long. CDR3 region: CASSLSTATNEKLFF. The CDR3, as DNA: TGTGCCAGCAGTTTGTCCACTGCAACTAATGAAAAACTGTTTTTT.

This chain connects TRBV29-1 to TRBJ2-7; maybe TRBD2 (6 bases). This CDR3 comprises 11 residues. V was clipped by 6 bases and J by 4 bases, with 10 bases between them. CDR1 and CDR2 from the germline V gene are SQVTM and ANQGSEA. Here the CDR3 reads CSVMGTYEQYF. CDR3 DNA: TGCAGCGTGATGGGGACTTACGAGCAGTACTTC.

This chain links TRBV4-1 with TRBJ2-5; perhaps TRBD1 as D (8 bases). V lost 6 bases and J 2 bases, leaving 16 bases between the germline ends. The CDR3 length is 15 residues. The germline V gene has CDR1 MGHRA and CDR2 YSYEKL. This CDR3 reads CASRTGQGGQETQYF. Written as DNA, the CDR3 is TGCGCCAGCAGGACCGGACAGGGAGGGCAAGAGACCCAGTACTTC.

A remark on this clone: The same CDR3 arises from other DNA sequences in this sample as well. V usage is TRBV5-1 and J usage is TRBJ1-2; no clear D gene. V gave up 4 bases and J gave up 2 bases, with 9 bases separating them. Germline V gives CDR1 SGHRS, CDR2 YFSETQ. This CDR3 spans 13 amino acids. CDR3 in amino acids: CASSPTTNYGYTF. DNA of the CDR3: TGCGCCAGCAGCCCGACGACAAACTATGGCTACACCTTC.

The chain uses TRBV6-5 and TRBJ2-3; D possibly corresponds to TRBD1 (6 bases). CDR3 length equals 15 residues. Germline loops: CDR1 MNHEY, CDR2 SVGAGI. V lost 4 bases and J lost 5, with 16 bases in between. The CDR3 DNA reads as TGTGCCAGCAGTTTCAGGGGAACCTCAGGAGATACGCAGTATTTT. It encodes CASSFRGTSGDTQYF.

J is TRBJ2-5 and V is TRBV10-3; TRBD2 is a possible D gene (6 bases). Matching the DNA end better, TRBJ2-7 makes the J call doubtful. From germline, CDR1 is ENHRY and CDR2 SYGVKD. This CDR3 spans 16 amino acids. CDR3 in amino acids: CAISDSLGSGAHEQYF. The CDR3 bases are TGTGCCATCAGTGACTCCCTGGGATCGGGAGCCCACGAGCAGTACTTC.

A note on this clone: Other DNA variants within this sample encode the same CDR3. The chain uses TRBV7-8 and TRBJ2-5; 8 bases align to TRBD1. After removal of 5 bases from V and 5 bases from J, the junction contained 7 bases not matched to a gene. CDR1 is SGHVS, CDR2 FQNEAQ, per germline. This CDR3 spans 14 amino acids. The CDR3 DNA follows: TGTGCCAGCAGCGTCGGACAGGGTACGGAGACCCAGTACTTC. Its protein product is CASSVGQGTETQYF.

V and J are TRBV6-5 and TRBJ1-3; no firm D call. Trimming left V 7 bases short and J 0 bases short, with 10 bases between. Germline-derived CDR1 and CDR2 are MNHEY and SVGAGI. This CDR3 has 14 amino acids. The chain's CDR3 is CASTAPTSGNTIYF. CDR3 DNA sequence: TGTGCCAGCACCGCCCCGACCTCTGGAAACACCATATATTTT.

The rearrangement joins TRBV6-4 to TRBJ1-2, with D tentatively TRBD1 (6 bases). This CDR3 region has 17 residues. The germline V gene has CDR1 MRHNA and CDR2 SNTAGT. Trimming removed 2 bases at V and 2 bases at J, with 18 bases between. The CDR3 region is CASSDLAGQHENYGYTF. The CDR3 nucleotides read TGTGCCAGCAGTGACCTGGCAGGACAGCACGAAAACTATGGCTACACCTTC.

CDR3 loop: CASSFSLLAGAPSSTDTQYF. CDR3 nucleotide sequence: TGTGCCAGCAGCTTCTCTCTACTAGCGGGGGCCCCCTCTAGCACAGATACGCAGTATTTT. J is TRBJ2-3 and V is TRBV7-8; 11 bases are shared with TRBD2. CDR1 SGHVS and CDR2 FQNEAQ come from the germline V gene. This CDR3 is 20 amino acids long. Trimming at V came to 3 bases and at J to 0 bases, leaving 14 bases not matched to a gene.

About this clone itself: This CDR3 is also generated by other DNA sequences in the sample. The chain recombines TRBV6-5 with TRBJ2-7; maybe TRBD1 (6 bases). Germline-derived CDR1 and CDR2 are MNHEY and SVGAGI. The V and J ends lost 6 bases and 6 bases respectively, with 9 bases between them. CDR3 length equals 11 residues. The CDR3 nucleotides are TGTGCCAGCAGCCAGGGGACCGAGCAGTACTTC. It translates to CASSQGTEQYF.

This sequence joins TRBV30 and TRBJ1-3, with D perhaps TRBD1 (6 bases). The V end was cut by 3 bases, the J end by 0 bases, with 15 bases between. CDR3 length: 16 residues. In germline, CDR1 is GTSNPN, CDR2 SVGIG (reference sequence). This chain's CDR3 is CAWSRGTGTSGNTIYF. The DNA for the CDR3 is TGTGCCTGGAGCCGGGGAACAGGGACCTCTGGAAACACCATATATTTT.

V and J are TRBV19 and TRBJ2-2; D gene uncertain. With 1 base removed from V and 8 bases from J, the gap between germline ends came to 5 bases. CDR1 LNHDA and CDR2 SQIVND come from the germline V gene (reference sequence). The CDR3 is made up of 12 amino acids. The CDR3 region is CASSIVGGELFF. CDR3 bases: TGTGCCAGTAGTATAGTAGGAGGGGAGCTGTTTTTT.

This clone appeared once. This chain connects TRBV6-1 to TRBJ1-1, with unresolved D. Germline CDR1 and CDR2: MNHNS and SASEGT. The germline V and J ends were trimmed by 6 bases and 0 bases, with 11 bases remaining between them. The CDR3 consists of 14 residues. CDR3 coding DNA: TGTGCCAGCAGGATCGGACGGTTGAACACTGAAGCTTTCTTT. This encodes CASRIGRLNTEAFF.

The table lists this clone with a few counts. The rearrangement joins TRBV10-3 to TRBJ1-1, with D perhaps matching TRBD1 (6 bases). The germline V gene encodes CDR1 ENHRY and CDR2 SYGVKD. V lost 4 bases to trimming and J lost 4 bases, with 10 bases between them. CDR3 size: 13 residues. The CDR3 region has the DNA TGTGCCATCAGTGCAGGGGAGGCCACTGAAGCTTTCTTT. Translation gives CAISAGEATEAFF.